The 18 T cell receptor beta chains below come from one sample, sequenced in a study of blood T cell repertoires in COVID-19. Sequenced by immunoSEQ multiplex PCR; TCRdb stores in-frame clones only, minus some. The data hold around 150,000 clones, with 75% to 85% observed a single time. Material: peripheral blood. The receptors shown here come from a human donor in a cohort sampled during active COVID-19.

The chain employs TRBV29-1 and TRBJ2-7, with 10 positions matching TRBD2. The CDR3 runs to 17 residues. Germline V gene sequence: CDR1 SQVTM, CDR2 ANQGSEA. V was clipped by 1 base and J by 2 bases; unmatched bases: 11. DNA for the CDR3: TGCAGCGTTGAAGGAAGGTTAGCGGGGGGTGCGACCTACGAGCAGTACTTC. The encoded protein is CSVEGRLAGGATYEQYF.

V gene TRBV27 combines with J gene TRBJ1-4; TRBD1 is a possible D gene (5 bases). The CDR3 is 16 residues long. Trimming took off 4 bases at V and 9 bases at J, with 21 bases between the two ends. In germline, CDR1 is MNHEY, CDR2 SMNVEV (reference sequence). DNA for the CDR3: TGTGCCAGCAGTTCTAGGGCCGTAGAGGCAGGGAAAAAACTGTTTTTT. Translating gives CASSSRAVEAGKKLFF.

This CDR3 reads CASSEGGRKGHTEAFF. CDR3 sequence (DNA): TGTGCCAGCAGCGAGGGGGGGCGCAAGGGTCACACTGAAGCTTTCTTT. The V and J genes are TRBV11-3 and TRBJ1-1; TRBD1 is a possible D gene (6 bases). The CDR3 runs to 16 residues. The V gene lost 5 bases and the J gene lost 3 bases, with 19 bases spanning the gap. Germline CDR1 is SGHNT and CDR2 is YENEEA.

This clone was picked up one time. This chain's CDR3 is CASSYGTSYNEQFF. The CDR3, as DNA: TGTGCCAGCAGTTACGGTACTAGCTACAATGAGCAGTTCTTC. The V call is TRBV6-2 or TRBV6-3, the J call TRBJ2-1; tentatively, D is TRBD2 (5 bases). Germline CDR1 reads MNHEY; CDR2 reads SVGEGT. There are 14 residues in the CDR3. The V and J ends lost 2 bases and 3 bases respectively, with 8 bases between them.

This chain joins TRBV6-5 and TRBJ2-3; weak D call: TRBD2 (7 bases). This CDR3 comprises 16 residues. The germline V gene has CDR1 MNHEY and CDR2 SVGAGI. V was clipped by 2 bases and J by 1 base, with 13 bases between them. This CDR3 reads CASSYGGGLRTDTQYF. The CDR3, as DNA: TGTGCCAGCAGTTACGGGGGGGGGCTGCGCACAGATACGCAGTATTTT.

The rearrangement joins TRBV7-9 to TRBJ1-1; the D gene is possibly TRBD1 (5 bases). V lost 5 bases and J 3 bases, leaving 16 bases between the germline ends. In germline, CDR1 is SEHNR, CDR2 FQNEAQ (reference sequence). The CDR3 totals 15 residues. This chain's CDR3 is CASSPPGGMDTEAFF. In DNA form, the CDR3 reads TGTGCCAGCAGCCCACCGGGGGGTATGGACACTGAAGCTTTCTTT.

The chain carries TRBV4-1 and TRBJ2-7; D is perhaps TRBD2 (6 bases). Germline CDR1 reads MGHRA; CDR2 reads YSYEKL. Trimming left V 3 bases short and J 0 bases short, with 12 bases between. The CDR3 is made up of 15 amino acids. The CDR3 here is CASSHFIAVSYEQYF. The CDR3 coding sequence is TGCGCCAGCAGCCATTTTATAGCGGTCTCCTACGAGCAGTACTTC.

The gene calls are TRBV7-9 and TRBJ2-3; unclear D gene. Germline V gives CDR1 SEHNR, CDR2 FQNEAQ (reference sequence). Trimming left V 5 bases short and J 4 bases short, with 16 bases between. The CDR3 has 15 residues. CDR3 loop: CASSTATAGADTQYF. The CDR3 DNA reads as TGTGCCAGCAGCACAGCAACCGCTGGCGCAGATACGCAGTATTTT.

This clone was detected once. This sequence joins TRBV28 and TRBJ2-5; 9 bases fit TRBD2. J was trimmed by 5 bases and V by 3 bases; bases with no gene match: 4. CDR1 is MDHEN and CDR2 is SYDVKM in the germline V gene. The CDR3 contains 14 residues. The CDR3 coding sequence is TGTGCCAGCAGTTTGCGGGGGGGCTGGGAGACCCAGTACTTC. It codes for CASSLRGGWETQYF.

In this sample, this clone turned up a few times. The rearrangement joins TRBV11-3 to TRBJ1-1, with 7 bases identical to TRBD1. The CDR3 has 13 amino acids. Germline lookup yields CDR1 SGHNT and CDR2 YENEEA. J gave up 6 bases and V 1 base, and 2 bases lay outside the gene matches. CDR3 sequence: CASSLGTGAEAFF. The DNA for the CDR3 is TGTGCCAGCAGCTTAGGGACAGGTGCTGAAGCTTTCTTT.

This clone was observed a single time. The chain combines TRBV4-3 with TRBJ2-1; 13 nucleotides align to TRBD2. Germline V lookup: CDR1 LGHNA, CDR2 YSLEER. The V segment lost 4 bases and the J segment 9 bases; nucleotides outside the gene matches: 6. The CDR3 totals 15 residues. The CDR3 is CASSPWTSGSTEQFF. The CDR3 DNA reads as TGCGCCAGCAGCCCATGGACTAGCGGGAGTACTGAGCAGTTCTTC.

This CDR3 is CASSRRHEQYF. For the CDR3, the DNA is TGTGCCAGCTCCAGGCGCCACGAGCAGTACTTC. This chain joins TRBV18 and TRBJ2-7; D is uncertain. Germline values: CDR1 KGHSH, CDR2 LQKENI. V lost 6 bases and J lost 5, with 8 bases in between. The CDR3 contains 11 residues.

The chain links TRBV7-3 to TRBJ2-1, with 9 bases matching TRBD2. Per the germline V gene, CDR1 is SGHTA and CDR2 is FQGTGA. The V segment lost 4 bases and the J segment 8 bases; nucleotides outside the gene matches: 15. The CDR3 is made up of 17 amino acids. The CDR3 spells CASSWVGGGAGGDEQFF. The DNA of the CDR3 is TGTGCCAGCAGCTGGGTCGGGGGGGGAGCGGGAGGCGATGAGCAGTTCTTC.

The chain carries TRBV7-9 and TRBJ1-1, with D perhaps matching TRBD1 (6 bases). Germline V gene sequence: CDR1 SEHNR, CDR2 FQNEAQ (reference sequence). The length of the CDR3 is 19 residues. The V end was cut by 9 bases, the J end by 3 bases, with 32 bases between. Here the CDR3 reads CASTTWGGAGGTWDTEAFF. The CDR3 DNA reads TGTGCCAGTACCACCTGGGGGGGCGCGGGTGGGACGTGGGACACTGAAGCTTTCTTT.

This rearrangement joins TRBV14 to TRBJ2-7; TRBD1 aligns across 9 bases. Germline loops: CDR1 SGHDN, CDR2 FVKESK. The CDR3 spans 16 residues. Trimming at V came to 1 base and at J to 6 bases, leaving 10 bases not matched to a gene. The CDR3: CASSQVTGTGFCEQYF. The CDR3 nucleotides read TGTGCCAGCAGCCAAGTAACAGGGACAGGGTTTTGCGAGCAGTACTTC.

J is TRBJ2-1 and V is TRBV28, with D possibly matching TRBD2 (5 bases). CDR3 length equals 11 residues. CDR1 and CDR2 (germline): MDHEN, SYDVKM. Trimming stripped 6 bases from V and 10 bases from J, with 10 bases between. CDR3 coding DNA: TGTGCCAGCAGATTGACTACCGAGCAGTTCTTC. Protein sequence: CASRLTTEQFF.

This clone was counted only a few times. The genes are TRBV6-6 and TRBJ2-7, with TRBD1 identical over 8 bases. Germline V gene data show CDR1 as MNHNY and CDR2 as SVGAGI (reference sequence). CDR3 length: 16 residues. V was clipped by 5 bases and J by 0 bases; unmatched bases: 9. The CDR3: CASSNPGQGVSYEQYF. CDR3 nucleotides: TGTGCCAGCAGTAACCCCGGACAGGGCGTCTCCTACGAGCAGTACTTC.

The V and J genes are TRBV28 and TRBJ1-6; the D gene is possibly TRBD1 (5 bases). In germline, CDR1 is MDHEN, CDR2 SYDVKM. Trimming left V 5 bases short and J 0 bases short, with 14 bases between. The CDR3 has 17 residues. This CDR3 is CASSTTVPGSYNSPLHF. DNA for the CDR3: TGTGCCAGCAGTACGACAGTCCCGGGCTCCTATAATTCACCCCTCCACTTT. Full variable domain (rest looked up from reference TRBV28 and TRBJ1-6): DVKVTQSSRYLVKRTGEKVFLECVQDMDHENMFWYRQDPGLGLRLIYFSYDVKMKEKGDIPEGYSVSREKKERFSLILESASTNQTSMYLCASSTTVPGSYNSPLHFGNGTRLTVT.